In its sample, the clone carrying this T cell receptor beta chain was seen a few times. The antigen is undetermined. The time point denotes: late sampling 161 to 241 days after vaccination in three convalescent patients. Stated treatment: approximately nine-day PBMC culture with coronavirus spike peptide pools or control peptides (ViraFEST assay). Cell culture was performed with under 2.5 million PBMCs per well in the presence of approximately 9.8 IU/ml IL-2 and about 9.4 ug/ml peptide pools. This entry is derived from a study of vaccination and CD4 T cells after COVID-19. Study-level information: Two of the convalescents were Hispanic, and convalescents were six males and four females. In culture, cells were exposed to overlapping spike peptides from SARS-CoV-2, HCoV-NL63, HCoV-OC43 and HCoV-229E.

Per the germline V gene, CDR1 is DFQATT and CDR2 is SNEGSKA (reference sequence). CDR3 length: 15 residues. Trimming took 5 bases from V and 4 from J, leaving 18 bases between them. At the Johns Hopkins FTIC core, DNA taken from cultured CD4+ T cells was sequenced by way of the Oncomine TCR Beta short-read assay. TCRdb itself ran the PCR reads through MiXCR, one entry per CDR3 protein. Of approximately 21,000 distinct CDR3 sequences listed, 43% are singletons. The starting material was CD4+ T cells from blood, cultured in vitro, obtained about 7 months after SARS-CoV-2 vaccination. This TCR came from a human donor who had recovered from COVID-19. This chain links TRBV20-1 with TRBJ1-3; a weak D match, TRBD1 (5 bases). As DNA, the CDR3 is TGCAGTGCTTTCGACAGCTTTAGTTCAGGAAACACCATATATTTT. Its translation is CSAFDSFSSGNTIYF.